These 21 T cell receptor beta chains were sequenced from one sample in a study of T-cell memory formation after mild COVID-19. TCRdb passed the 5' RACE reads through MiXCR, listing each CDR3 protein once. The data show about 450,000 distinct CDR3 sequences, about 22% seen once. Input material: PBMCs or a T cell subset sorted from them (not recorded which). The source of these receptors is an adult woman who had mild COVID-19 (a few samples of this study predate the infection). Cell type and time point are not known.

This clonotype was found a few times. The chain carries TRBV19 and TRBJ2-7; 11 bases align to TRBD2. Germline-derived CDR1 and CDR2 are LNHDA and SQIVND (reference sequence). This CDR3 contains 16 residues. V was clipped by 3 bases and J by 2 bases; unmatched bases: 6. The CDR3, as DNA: TGTGCCAGTAGTATCTCCGGGACTAGCGGCACCTACGAGCAGTACTTC. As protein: CASSISGTSGTYEQYF. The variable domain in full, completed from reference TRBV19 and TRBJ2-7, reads DGGITQSPKYLFRKEGQNVTLSCEQNLNHDAMYWYRQDPGQGLRLIYYSQIVNDFQKGDIAEGYSVSREKKESFPLTVTSAQKNPTAFYLCASSISGTSGTYEQYFGPGTRLTVT.

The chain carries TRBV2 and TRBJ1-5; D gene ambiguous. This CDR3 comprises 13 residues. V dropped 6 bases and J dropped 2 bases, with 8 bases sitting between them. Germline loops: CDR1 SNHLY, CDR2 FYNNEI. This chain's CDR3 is CASREVGNQPQHF. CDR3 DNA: TGTGCCAGCAGGGAGGTGGGCAATCAGCCCCAGCATTTT. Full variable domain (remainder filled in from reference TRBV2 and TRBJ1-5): EPEVTQTPSHQVTQMGQEVILRCVPISNHLYFYWYRQILGQKVEFLVSFYNNEISEKSEIFDDQFSVERPDGSNFTLKIRSTKLEDSAMYFCASREVGNQPQHFGDGTRLSIL.

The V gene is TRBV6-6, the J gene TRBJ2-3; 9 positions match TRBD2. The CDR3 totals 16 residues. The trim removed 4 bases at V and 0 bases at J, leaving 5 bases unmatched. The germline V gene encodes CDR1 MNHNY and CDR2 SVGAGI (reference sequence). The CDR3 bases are TGTGCCAGCAGTTTCAGGACTAGCGAGAGCACAGATACGCAGTATTTT. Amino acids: CASSFRTSESTDTQYF.

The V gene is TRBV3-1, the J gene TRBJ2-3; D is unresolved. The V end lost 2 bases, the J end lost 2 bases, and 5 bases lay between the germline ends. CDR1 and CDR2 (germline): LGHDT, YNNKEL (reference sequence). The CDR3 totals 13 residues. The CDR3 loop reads CASSQPDTDTQYF. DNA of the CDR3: TGTGCCAGCAGCCAACCTGACACAGATACGCAGTATTTT.

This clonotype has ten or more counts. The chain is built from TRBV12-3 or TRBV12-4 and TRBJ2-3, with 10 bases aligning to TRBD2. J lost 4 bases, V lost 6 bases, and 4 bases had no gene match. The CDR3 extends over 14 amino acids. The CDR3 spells CASRSGTSADTQYF. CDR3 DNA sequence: TGTGCCAGCAGATCCGGGACTAGCGCAGATACGCAGTATTTT.

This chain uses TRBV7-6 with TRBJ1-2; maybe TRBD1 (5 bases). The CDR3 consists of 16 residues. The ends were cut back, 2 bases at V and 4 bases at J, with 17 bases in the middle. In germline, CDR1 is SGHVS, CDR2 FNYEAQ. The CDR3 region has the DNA TGTGCCAGCAGCTTAATATCGGCAGGGCTCCCCTATGGCTACACCTTC. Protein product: CASSLISAGLPYGYTF.

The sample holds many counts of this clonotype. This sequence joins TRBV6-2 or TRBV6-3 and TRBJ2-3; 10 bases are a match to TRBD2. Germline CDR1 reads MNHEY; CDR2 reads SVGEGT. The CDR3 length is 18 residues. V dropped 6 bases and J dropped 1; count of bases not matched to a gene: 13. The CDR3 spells CASSQGLASLSGTDTQYF. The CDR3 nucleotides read TGTGCCAGCAGCCAGGGACTAGCGAGCCTCTCCGGCACAGATACGCAGTATTTT.

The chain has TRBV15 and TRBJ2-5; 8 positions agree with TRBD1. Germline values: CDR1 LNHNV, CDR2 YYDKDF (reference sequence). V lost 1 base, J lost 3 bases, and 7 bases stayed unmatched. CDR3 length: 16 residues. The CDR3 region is CATSRGGTGWEETQYF. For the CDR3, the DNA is TGTGCCACCAGCAGAGGAGGGACAGGTTGGGAAGAGACCCAGTACTTC.

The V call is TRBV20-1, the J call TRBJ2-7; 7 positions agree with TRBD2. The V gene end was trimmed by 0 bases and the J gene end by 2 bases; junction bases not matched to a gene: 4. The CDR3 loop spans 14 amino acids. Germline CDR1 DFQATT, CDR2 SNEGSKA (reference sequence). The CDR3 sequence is CSARDLLAAYEQYF. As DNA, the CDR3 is TGCAGTGCTAGAGATCTGCTAGCGGCCTACGAGCAGTACTTC.

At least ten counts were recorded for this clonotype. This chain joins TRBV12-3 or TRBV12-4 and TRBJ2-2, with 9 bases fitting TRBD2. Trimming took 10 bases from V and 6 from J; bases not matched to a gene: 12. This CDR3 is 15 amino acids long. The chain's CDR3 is CAITLGGLASGELFF. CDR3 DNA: TGTGCCATCACCCTCGGGGGACTAGCATCCGGGGAGCTGTTTTTT.

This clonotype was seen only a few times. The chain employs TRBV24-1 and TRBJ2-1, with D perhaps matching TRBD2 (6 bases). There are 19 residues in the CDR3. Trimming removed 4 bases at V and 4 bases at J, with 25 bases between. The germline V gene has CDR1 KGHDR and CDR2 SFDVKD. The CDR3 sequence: CATSDVGVRGRFEYNEQFF. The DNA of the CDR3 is TGTGCCACCAGTGACGTCGGGGTGCGGGGACGATTCGAATACAATGAGCAGTTCTTC.

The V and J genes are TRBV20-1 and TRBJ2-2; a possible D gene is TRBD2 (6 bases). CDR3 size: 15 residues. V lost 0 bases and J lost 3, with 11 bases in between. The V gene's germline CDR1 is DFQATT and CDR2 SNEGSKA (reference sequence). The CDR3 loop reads CSARDGGTDTGELFF. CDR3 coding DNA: TGCAGTGCTAGAGATGGCGGGACGGACACCGGGGAGCTGTTTTTT.

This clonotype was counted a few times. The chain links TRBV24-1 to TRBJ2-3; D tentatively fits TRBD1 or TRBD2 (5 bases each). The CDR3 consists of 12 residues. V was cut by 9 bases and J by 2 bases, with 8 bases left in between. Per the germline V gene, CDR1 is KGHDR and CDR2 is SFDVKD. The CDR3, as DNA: TGTGCCACCTGGGGGTTCACAGATACGCAGTATTTT. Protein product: CATWGFTDTQYF.

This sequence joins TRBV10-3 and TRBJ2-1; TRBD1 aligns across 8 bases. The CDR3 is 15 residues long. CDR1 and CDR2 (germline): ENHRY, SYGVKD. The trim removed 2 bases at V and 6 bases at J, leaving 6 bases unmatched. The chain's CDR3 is CAISERQGRSNEQFF. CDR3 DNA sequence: TGTGCCATCAGTGAGAGACAGGGGCGAAGCAATGAGCAGTTCTTC.

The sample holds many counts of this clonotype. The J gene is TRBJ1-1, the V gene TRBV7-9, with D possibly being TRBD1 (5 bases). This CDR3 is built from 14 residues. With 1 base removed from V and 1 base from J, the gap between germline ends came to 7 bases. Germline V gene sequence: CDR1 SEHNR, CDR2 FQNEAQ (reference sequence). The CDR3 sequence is CASSLGQQNTEAFF. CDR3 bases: TGTGCCAGCAGCTTAGGACAGCAGAACACTGAAGCTTTCTTT.

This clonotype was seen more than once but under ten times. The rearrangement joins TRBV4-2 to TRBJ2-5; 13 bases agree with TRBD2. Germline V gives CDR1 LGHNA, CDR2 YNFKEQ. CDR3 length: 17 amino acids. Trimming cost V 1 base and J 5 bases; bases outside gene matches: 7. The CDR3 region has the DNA TGTGCCAGCAGCCAAGCCGGGACTAGCGGGGCAGCGGAGACCCAGTACTTC. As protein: CASSQAGTSGAAETQYF.

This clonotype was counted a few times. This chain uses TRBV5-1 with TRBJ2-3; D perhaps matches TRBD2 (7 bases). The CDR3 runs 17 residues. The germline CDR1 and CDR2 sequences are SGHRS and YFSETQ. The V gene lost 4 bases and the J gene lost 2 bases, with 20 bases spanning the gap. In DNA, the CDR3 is TGCGCCAGCAGCCTACCCATCGGGGGGCTTGTCACAGATACGCAGTATTTT. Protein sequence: CASSLPIGGLVTDTQYF.

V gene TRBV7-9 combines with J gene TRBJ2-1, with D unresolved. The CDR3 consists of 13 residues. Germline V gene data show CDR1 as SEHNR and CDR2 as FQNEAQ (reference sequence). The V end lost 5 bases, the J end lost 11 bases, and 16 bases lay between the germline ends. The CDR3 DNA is TGTGCCAGCAGCAACGTGGCTGGTATTCAGCAGTTCTTC. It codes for CASSNVAGIQQFF.

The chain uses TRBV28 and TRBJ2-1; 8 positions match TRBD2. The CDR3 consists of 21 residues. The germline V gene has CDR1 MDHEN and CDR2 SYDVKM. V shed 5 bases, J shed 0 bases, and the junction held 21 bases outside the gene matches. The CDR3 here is CASSLRGIRTVSGSSYNEQFF. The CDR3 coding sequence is TGTGCCAGCAGTCTAAGGGGGATCCGTACAGTAAGCGGGAGCTCCTACAATGAGCAGTTCTTC.

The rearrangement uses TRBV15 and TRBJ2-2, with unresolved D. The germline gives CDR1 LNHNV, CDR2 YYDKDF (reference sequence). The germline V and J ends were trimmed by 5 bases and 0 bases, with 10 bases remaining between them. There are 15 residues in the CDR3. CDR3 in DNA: TGTGCCACCAGCCCCCGGGCGGCGAACACCGGGGAGCTGTTTTTT. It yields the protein CATSPRAANTGELFF.

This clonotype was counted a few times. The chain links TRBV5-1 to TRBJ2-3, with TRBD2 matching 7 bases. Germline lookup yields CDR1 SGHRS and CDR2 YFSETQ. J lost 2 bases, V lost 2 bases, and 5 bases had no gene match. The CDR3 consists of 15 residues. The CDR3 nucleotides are TGCGCCAGCAGCTTAGGTGGACTAGTCACAGATACGCAGTATTTT. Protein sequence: CASSLGGLVTDTQYF.